This section outlines one TCR beta chain sequence together with its context. This entry is derived from a study of blood T cell repertoires in COVID-19. Study-level information: Researchers got acute and convalescent COVID-19 samples from the United States, Italy and Spain. In each case, the material was cDNA or gDNA derived from T cells, B-cell-depleted T cells, or PBMCs.

Germline V gives CDR1 SGHTA, CDR2 FQGNSA. The trim removed 5 bases at V and 2 bases at J, leaving 3 bases unmatched. This CDR3 region has 14 residues. Study processing details: Estimates of nucleated cell counts were drawn from the amplification of reference gene primers. The method was immunoSEQ multiplex PCR; TCRdb's version includes in-frame clones alone and lacks a portion of them. The V and J calls and clone size come from that table; D and trimming were worked out from the DNA. The repertoire holds about 24,000 clones, with roughly 88% as singletons. The source material was peripheral blood. The genes are TRBV7-2 and TRBJ2-7; the match to TRBD1 covers 10 bases. The origin of this receptor is a human donor with active COVID-19. The donor label of this sample is uncertain. DNA for the CDR3: TGTGCCAGCAGCCGGACAGGGGGAGCCTACGAGCAGTACTTC. It specifies CASSRTGGAYEQYF.